The clone carrying this TCR beta chain was seen a single time. The antigen is unknown. Sequencing was performed with immunoSEQ multiplex PCR; in TCRdb, only in-frame clones are kept and a portion is missing. Of tens of thousands of clones detected, around 90% appear once; the ten largest clones hold 2% to 3%. This CDR3 region has 14 residues. Trimming at V came to 7 bases and at J to 3 bases, leaving 4 bases not matched to a gene. Germline V lookup: CDR1 SNHLY, CDR2 FYNNEI. The data originate from a study of OX40 agonist ivuxolimab in advanced cancers. Study background: Patients got intravenous ivuxolimab at 0.01 to 10 mg/kg every 2 weeks. At approximately 83% male, the cohort had a mean age of 60 years, ranging from roughly 20 to 80.

Whole-study findings and limits: The mean number of expanded clones was higher in CD8+ T cells than in CD4+. Dose levels from 0.1 to 3.0 mg/kg saw CD4+ and CD8+ blood T cells expand clonally by week 6.

The sequencing here drew on CD4+ or CD8+ T cells sorted from blood, taken in a trial of the OX40 agonist ivuxolimab. J is TRBJ2-2 and V is TRBV2; 8 bases are a match to TRBD2. The source of this sequence is an adult with an advanced solid tumor such as melanoma, head and neck, liver or kidney cancer. The CDR3 region is CASTEREYTGELFF. CDR3 nucleotides: TGTGCCAGCACTGAGCGGGAGTACACCGGGGAGCTGTTTTTT.